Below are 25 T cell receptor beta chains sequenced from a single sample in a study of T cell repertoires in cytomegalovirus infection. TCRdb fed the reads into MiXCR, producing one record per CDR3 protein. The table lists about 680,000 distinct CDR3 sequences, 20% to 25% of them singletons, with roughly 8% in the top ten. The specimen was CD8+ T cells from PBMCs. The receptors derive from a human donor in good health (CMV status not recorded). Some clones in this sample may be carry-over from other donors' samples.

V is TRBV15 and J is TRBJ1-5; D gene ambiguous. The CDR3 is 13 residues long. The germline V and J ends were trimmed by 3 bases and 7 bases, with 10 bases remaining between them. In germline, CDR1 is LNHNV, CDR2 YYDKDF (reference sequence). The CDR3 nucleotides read TGTGCCACCAGCAGGTTGCCAGAACAGCCCCAGCATTTT. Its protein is CATSRLPEQPQHF.

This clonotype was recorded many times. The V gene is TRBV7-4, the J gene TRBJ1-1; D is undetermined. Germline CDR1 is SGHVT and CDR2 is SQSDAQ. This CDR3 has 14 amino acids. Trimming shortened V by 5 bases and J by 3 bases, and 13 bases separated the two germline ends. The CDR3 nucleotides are TGTGCCAGCAGCACCCGGGATGCCGACACTGAAGCTTTCTTT. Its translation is CASSTRDADTEAFF.

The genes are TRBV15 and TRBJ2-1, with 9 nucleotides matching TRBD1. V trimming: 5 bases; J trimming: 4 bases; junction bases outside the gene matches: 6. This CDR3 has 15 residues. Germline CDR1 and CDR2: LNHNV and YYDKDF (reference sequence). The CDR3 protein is CATSGGQGPYNEQFF. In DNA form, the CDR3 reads TGTGCCACCAGCGGCGGACAGGGGCCATACAATGAGCAGTTCTTC.

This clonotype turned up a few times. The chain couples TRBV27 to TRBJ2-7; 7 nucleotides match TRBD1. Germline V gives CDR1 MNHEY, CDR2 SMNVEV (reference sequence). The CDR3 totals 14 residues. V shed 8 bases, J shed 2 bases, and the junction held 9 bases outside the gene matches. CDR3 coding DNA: TGTGCCAGCGGAAGACAGGGAAATCCCTACGAGCAGTACGTC. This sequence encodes CASGRQGNPYEQYV.

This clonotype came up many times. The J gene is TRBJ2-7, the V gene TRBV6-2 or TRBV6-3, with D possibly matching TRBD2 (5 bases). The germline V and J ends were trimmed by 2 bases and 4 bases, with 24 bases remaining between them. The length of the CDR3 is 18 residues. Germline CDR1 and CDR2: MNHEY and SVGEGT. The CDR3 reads CASSYPSRESHDGYEQYV. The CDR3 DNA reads TGTGCCAGCAGTTACCCTTCTCGGGAATCGCATGACGGGTACGAGCAGTACGTC.

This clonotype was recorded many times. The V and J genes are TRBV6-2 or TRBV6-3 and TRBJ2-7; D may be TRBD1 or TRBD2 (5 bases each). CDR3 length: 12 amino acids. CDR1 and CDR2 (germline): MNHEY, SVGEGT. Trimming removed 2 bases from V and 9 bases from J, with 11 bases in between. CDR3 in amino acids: CASSYEGRGQYV. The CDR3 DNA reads TGTGCCAGCAGTTACGAGGGGCGCGGGCAGTACGTC.

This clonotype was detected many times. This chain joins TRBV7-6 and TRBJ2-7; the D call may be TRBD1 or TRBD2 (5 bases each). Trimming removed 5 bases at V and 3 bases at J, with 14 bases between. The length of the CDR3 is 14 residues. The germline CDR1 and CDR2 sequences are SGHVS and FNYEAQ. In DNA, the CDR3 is TGTGCCAGCAGCCCCAGGGAAGGGAGCTACGAGCAGTACTTC. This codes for CASSPREGSYEQYF.

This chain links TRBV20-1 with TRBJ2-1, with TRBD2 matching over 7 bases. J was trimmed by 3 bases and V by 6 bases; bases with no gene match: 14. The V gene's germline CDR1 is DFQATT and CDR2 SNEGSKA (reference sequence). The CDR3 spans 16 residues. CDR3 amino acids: CSAGGPSGANYNEQFF. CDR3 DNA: TGCAGTGCGGGAGGCCCTAGCGGAGCCAACTACAATGAGCAGTTCTTC.

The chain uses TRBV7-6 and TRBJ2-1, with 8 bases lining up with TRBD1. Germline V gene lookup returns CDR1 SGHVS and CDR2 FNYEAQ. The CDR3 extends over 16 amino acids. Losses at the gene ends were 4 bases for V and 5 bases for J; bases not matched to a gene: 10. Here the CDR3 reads CASSSPGQVLNNEQFF. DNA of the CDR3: TGTGCCAGCAGCTCCCCGGGACAGGTTCTCAACAATGAGCAGTTCTTC.

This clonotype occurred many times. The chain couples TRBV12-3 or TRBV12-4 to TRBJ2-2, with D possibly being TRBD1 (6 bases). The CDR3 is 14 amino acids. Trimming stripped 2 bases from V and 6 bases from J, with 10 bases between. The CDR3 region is CASSLRTVAGELFF. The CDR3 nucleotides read TGTGCCAGCAGTTTACGGACAGTGGCCGGGGAGCTGTTTTTT.

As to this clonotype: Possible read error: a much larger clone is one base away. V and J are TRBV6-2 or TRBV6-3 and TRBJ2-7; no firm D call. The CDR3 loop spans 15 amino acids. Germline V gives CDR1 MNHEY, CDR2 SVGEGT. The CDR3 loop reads CASSYSPARVYKQYF. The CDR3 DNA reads TGTGCCAGCAGTTACTCGCCAGCAAGAGTCTACAAGCAGTACTTC.

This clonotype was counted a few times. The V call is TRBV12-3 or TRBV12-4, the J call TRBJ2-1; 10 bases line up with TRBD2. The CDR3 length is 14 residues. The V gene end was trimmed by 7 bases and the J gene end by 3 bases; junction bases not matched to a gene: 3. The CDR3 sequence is CASTPSGGYNEQFF. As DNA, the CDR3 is TGTGCCAGCACCCCTAGCGGGGGCTACAATGAGCAGTTCTTC.

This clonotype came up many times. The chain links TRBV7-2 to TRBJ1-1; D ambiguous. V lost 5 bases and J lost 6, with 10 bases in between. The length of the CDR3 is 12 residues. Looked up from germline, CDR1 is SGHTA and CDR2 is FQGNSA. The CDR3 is CASSQSRAEAFF. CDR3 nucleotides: TGTGCCAGCAGCCAATCACGGGCTGAAGCTTTCTTT.

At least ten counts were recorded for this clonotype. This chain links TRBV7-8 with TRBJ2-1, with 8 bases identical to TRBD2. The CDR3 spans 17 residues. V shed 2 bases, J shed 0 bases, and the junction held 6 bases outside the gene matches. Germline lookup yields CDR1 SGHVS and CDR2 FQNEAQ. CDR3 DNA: TGTGCCAGCAGCTTACGGGGGGGGACTTTCTCCTACAATGAGCAGTTCTTC. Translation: CASSLRGGTFSYNEQFF.

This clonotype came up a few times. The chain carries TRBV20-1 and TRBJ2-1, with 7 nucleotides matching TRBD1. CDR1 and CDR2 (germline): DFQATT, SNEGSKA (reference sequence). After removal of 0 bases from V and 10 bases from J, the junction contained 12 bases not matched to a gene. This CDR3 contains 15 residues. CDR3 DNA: TGCAGTGCTAGAGATCTGAATGGACAGGCAAGGGAGCAGTTCTTC. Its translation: CSARDLNGQAREQFF.

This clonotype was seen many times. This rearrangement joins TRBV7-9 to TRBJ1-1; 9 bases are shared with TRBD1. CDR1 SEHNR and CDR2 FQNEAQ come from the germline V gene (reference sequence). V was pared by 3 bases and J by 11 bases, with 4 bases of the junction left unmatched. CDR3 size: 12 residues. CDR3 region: CASSLGQGMAFF. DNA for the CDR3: TGTGCCAGCAGCTTGGGACAGGGTATGGCTTTCTTT.

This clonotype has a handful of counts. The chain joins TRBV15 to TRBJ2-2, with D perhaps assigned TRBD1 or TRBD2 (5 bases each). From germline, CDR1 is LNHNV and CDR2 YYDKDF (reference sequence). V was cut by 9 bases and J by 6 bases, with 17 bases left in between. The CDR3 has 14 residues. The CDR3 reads CATVGHPGAGELFF. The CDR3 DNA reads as TGTGCCACGGTCGGACATCCCGGGGCCGGGGAGCTGTTTTTT.

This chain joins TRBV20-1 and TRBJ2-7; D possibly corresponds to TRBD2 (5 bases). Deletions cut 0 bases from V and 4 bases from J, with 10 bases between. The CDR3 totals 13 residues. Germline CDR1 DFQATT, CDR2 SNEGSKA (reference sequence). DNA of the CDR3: TGCAGTGCTAGAGATCGAGGGAAGTACGAGCAGTACTTC. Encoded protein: CSARDRGKYEQYF.

CDR3 DNA: TGTGCCAGCCGGGACTACCCCTCCTACGAGCAGTACTTC. Protein product: CASRDYPSYEQYF. The chain recombines TRBV6-6 with TRBJ2-7; 7 nucleotides align to TRBD2. There are 13 residues in the CDR3. Per germline, CDR1 MNHNY and CDR2 SVGAGI (reference sequence). The V segment lost 8 bases and the J segment 0 bases; nucleotides outside the gene matches: 4.

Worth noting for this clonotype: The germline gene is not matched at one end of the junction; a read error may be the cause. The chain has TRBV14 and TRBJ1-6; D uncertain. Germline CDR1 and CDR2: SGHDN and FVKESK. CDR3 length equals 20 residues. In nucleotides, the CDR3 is TGTGTCAGCAGCCAAGATTCTATAGAGGACTTGGGGTCCTATAATTCACCCCTCCACTTT. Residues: CVSSQDSIEDLGSYNSPLHF.

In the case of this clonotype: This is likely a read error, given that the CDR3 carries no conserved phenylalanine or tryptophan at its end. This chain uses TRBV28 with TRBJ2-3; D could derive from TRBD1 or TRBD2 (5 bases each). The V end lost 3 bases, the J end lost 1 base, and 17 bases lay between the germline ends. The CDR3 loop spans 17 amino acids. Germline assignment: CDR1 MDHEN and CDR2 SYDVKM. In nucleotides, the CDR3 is TGTGCCAGCAGTTTCGCCTCTGGTGGGGACGGCACAGATACGCAGTATTTG. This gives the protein CASSFASGGDGTDTQYL.

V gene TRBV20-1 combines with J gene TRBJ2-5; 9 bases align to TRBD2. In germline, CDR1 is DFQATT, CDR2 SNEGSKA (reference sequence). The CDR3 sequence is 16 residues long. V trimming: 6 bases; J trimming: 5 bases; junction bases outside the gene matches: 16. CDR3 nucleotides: TGCAGTGCGGCTGCTCGATCGGGACTAGCTAGGGAGACCCAGTACTTC. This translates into CSAAARSGLARETQYF.

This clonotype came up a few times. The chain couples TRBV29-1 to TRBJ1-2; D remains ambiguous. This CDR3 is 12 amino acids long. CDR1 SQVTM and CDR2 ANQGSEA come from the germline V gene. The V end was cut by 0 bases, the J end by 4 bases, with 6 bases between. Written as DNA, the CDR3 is TGCAGCGTTGAAGATATAACCTATGGCTACACCTTC. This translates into CSVEDITYGYTF.

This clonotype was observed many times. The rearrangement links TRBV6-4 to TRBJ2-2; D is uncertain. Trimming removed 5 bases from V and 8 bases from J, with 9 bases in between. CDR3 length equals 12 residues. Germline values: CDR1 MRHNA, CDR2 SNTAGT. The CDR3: CASSSNMGELFF. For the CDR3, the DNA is TGTGCCAGCAGTTCAAATATGGGGGAGCTGTTTTTT.

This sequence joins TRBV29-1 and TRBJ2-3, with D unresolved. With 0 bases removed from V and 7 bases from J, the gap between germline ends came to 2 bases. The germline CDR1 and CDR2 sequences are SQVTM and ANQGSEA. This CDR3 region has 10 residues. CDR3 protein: CSVEENTQYF. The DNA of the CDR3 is TGCAGCGTTGAAGAGAATACGCAGTATTTT.